The T cell receptor beta chain described here comes from a study of cytomegalovirus exposure and HLA in healthy donors. Deletions cut 0 bases from V and 4 bases from J, with 5 bases between. There are 13 residues in the CDR3. From germline, CDR1 is MNHNS and CDR2 SASEGT. This clone came up a few times. The PCR contained 60 Vbeta and 13 Jbeta primers. Assay: immunoSEQ multiplex PCR; the TCRdb copy retains only in-frame clones and omits some. The profile covers 57,000 or so clones, with around 70% appearing a single time and 19% taken by the ten largest. V usage is TRBV6-1 and J usage is TRBJ2-3; D not certain. This TCR was sampled from a woman aged 60-70 years in good health and CMV-seropositive. Sequencing was done on a sample of PBMCs. The CDR3 here is CASSEAAPDTQYF. As DNA, the CDR3 is TGTGCCAGCAGTGAAGCGGCCCCAGATACGCAGTATTTT.